This T cell receptor beta chain was captured in a study of blood T cell repertoires in COVID-19. Libraries were prepared by immunoSEQ multiplex PCR; TCRdb keeps only in-frame clonotypes and omits some of them. The sample gives about 80,000 clones, around 89% of which show up once; 6% to 7.5% is in the top ten. V was cut by 6 bases and J by 1 base, with 10 bases left in between. Germline V gives CDR1 MNHEY, CDR2 SVGAGI. The CDR3 sequence is 14 residues long. Sequenced material: peripheral blood. This TCR was recovered from a woman at least 80 years old with acute or convalescent COVID-19. The rearrangement joins TRBV6-5 to TRBJ2-4; a weak D match, TRBD1 (6 bases). This CDR3 reads CASSPDRAKNIQYF. CDR3 sequence (DNA): TGTGCCAGCAGCCCCGACAGGGCCAAAAACATTCAGTACTTC.